This section outlines one T cell receptor (beta chain) sequence together with its context. Sequenced by immunoSEQ multiplex PCR; TCRdb stores in-frame clones only, minus some. There are around 84,000 clones in the sample; 65% to 90% occur only once, and around a tenth lies in the top ten. The record originates from a study of control samples from healthy donors and cancer patients. Germline V CDR1 and CDR2: SQVTM, ANQGSEA. CDR3 length equals 11 residues. The ends were cut back, 7 bases at V and 1 base at J, with 7 bases in the middle. This TCR was recovered from a man aged 60 to 69 with head and neck cancer. Sequenced sample: PBMCs. The rearrangement links TRBV29-1 to TRBJ1-1; D gene ambiguous. The CDR3 DNA is TGCAGCGCCGTAGGGAACACTGAAGCTTTCTTT. It translates to CSAVGNTEAFF. Full variable domain (outside the CDR3, taken from reference TRBV29-1 and TRBJ1-1): SAVISQKPSRDICQRGTSLTIQCQVDSQVTMMFWYRQQPGQSLTLIATANQGSEATYESGFVIDKFPISRPNLTFSTLTVSNMSPEDSSIYLCSAVGNTEAFFGQGTRLTVV.